These 29 T cell receptor beta chains came from one sample sequenced in a study of shared clonotypes between healthy human individuals. Generated by immunoSEQ multiplex PCR, the TCRdb table keeps only in-frame clones and is missing some. This table holds 2 million to 3 million clones, 93% found once. Input material: naive CD4+ T cells from PBMCs. The subset is: CD45RA+ positively selected. These receptors originate from a man aged 18 to 35 in good health. Some clones in this sample may be carry-over from other donors' samples.

On this clone: This sample also contains other DNA sequences that code for the same CDR3. V is TRBV19 and J is TRBJ2-7; D is possibly TRBD2 (6 bases). From germline, CDR1 is LNHDA and CDR2 SQIVND (reference sequence). V shed 3 bases and J shed 2 bases, with 8 bases lying between them. The CDR3 runs to 13 residues. The CDR3 protein is CASSIGGAYEQYF. The DNA for the CDR3 is TGTGCCAGTAGTATCGGCGGGGCCTACGAGCAGTACTTC.

The chain links TRBV20-1 to TRBJ2-3; TRBD2 might be the D (5 bases). V lost 4 bases, J lost 8 bases, and 10 bases lay in between. This CDR3 is 11 amino acids long. Germline V gene sequence: CDR1 DFQATT, CDR2 SNEGSKA (reference sequence). The CDR3 sequence is CSAIVGGTQYF. DNA for the CDR3: TGCAGTGCTATAGTAGGAGGTACGCAGTATTTT.

As to this clone: The sample carries other DNA sequences with the same CDR3. The V call is TRBV5-1, the J call TRBJ1-3; 7 nucleotides line up with TRBD1. Germline V gene lookup returns CDR1 SGHRS and CDR2 YFSETQ. The trim removed 4 bases at V and 2 bases at J, leaving 6 bases unmatched. The CDR3 loop spans 15 amino acids. The CDR3 loop reads CASSPGQGAGNTIYF. DNA for the CDR3: TGCGCCAGCAGCCCCGGGCAGGGGGCTGGAAACACCATATATTTT.

J is TRBJ1-2 and V is TRBV9; weak D call: TRBD1 (6 bases). This CDR3 contains 16 residues. Germline assignment: CDR1 SGDLS and CDR2 YYNGEE. V shed 0 bases and J shed 4 bases, with 16 bases lying between them. The CDR3: CASSVAFRGHSYGYTF. In nucleotides, the CDR3 is TGTGCCAGCAGCGTAGCATTCCGGGGGCATAGCTATGGCTACACCTTC.

This clone was detected only a few times. The chain carries TRBV23-1 and TRBJ1-1, with 7 bases lining up with TRBD1. TRBV23-1 is an ORF, and what it does is uncertain. CDR3 size: 17 residues. The V segment lost 4 bases and the J segment 1 base; nucleotides outside the gene matches: 12. The CDR3 sequence is CASSPARYRGRNTEAFF. CDR3 coding DNA: TGCGCCAGCAGTCCTGCGAGATACAGGGGAAGGAACACTGAAGCTTTCTTT.

The V call is TRBV7-2, the J call TRBJ1-2; no reliable D call. Germline V gives CDR1 SGHTA, CDR2 FQGNSA. The germline V and J ends were trimmed by 5 bases and 4 bases, with 17 bases remaining between them. This CDR3 is 15 amino acids long. The CDR3 is CASSPLSTSGYGYTF. The CDR3 DNA reads TGTGCCAGCAGCCCACTATCAACCAGCGGCTATGGCTACACCTTC.

The chain links TRBV28 to TRBJ2-3, with D possibly matching TRBD1 (5 bases). The CDR3 runs to 15 residues. Germline V gives CDR1 MDHEN, CDR2 SYDVKM. V lost 4 bases and J lost 2, with 13 bases in between. CDR3: CASSSNGHLTDTQYF. DNA of the CDR3: TGTGCCAGCAGTTCAAATGGACACCTCACAGATACGCAGTATTTT.

This clone was seen once. The V and J genes are TRBV5-1 and TRBJ1-1; possibly TRBD1 for D (5 bases). Per germline, CDR1 SGHRS and CDR2 YFSETQ. V lost 5 bases and J lost 1, with 18 bases in between. CDR3 length: 16 residues. CDR3 amino acids: CASRSLSAGTNTEAFF. As DNA, the CDR3 is TGCGCCAGCAGATCTTTATCGGCAGGGACGAACACTGAAGCTTTCTTT.

The chain combines TRBV9 with TRBJ1-4; tentative D call: TRBD1 (6 bases). The CDR3 extends over 15 amino acids. Trimming removed 0 bases at V and 10 bases at J, with 16 bases between. Germline CDR1 is SGDLS and CDR2 is YYNGEE. CDR3 amino acids: CASSVVKGERGKLFF. The CDR3 DNA is TGTGCCAGCAGCGTAGTGAAGGGGGAGAGGGGAAAACTGTTTTTT.

The genes are TRBV5-1 and TRBJ2-7; 8 bases align to TRBD1. The germline V gene encodes CDR1 SGHRS and CDR2 YFSETQ. With 4 bases clipped from V and 4 bases from J, the junction kept 10 bases outside the gene matches. The CDR3 sequence is 15 residues long. In nucleotides, the CDR3 is TGCGCCAGCAGCCAGATCGGACAGGGATCATACGAGCAGTACTTC. It codes for CASSQIGQGSYEQYF.

The V gene is TRBV5-3, the J gene TRBJ2-2; 10 bases map to TRBD2. TRBV5-3 qualifies as an ORF whose function is uncertain. The V gene end was trimmed by 0 bases and the J gene end by 3 bases; junction bases not matched to a gene: 2. This CDR3 is built from 16 residues. CDR3 sequence: CARSLGTSGDTGELFF. DNA of the CDR3: TGTGCCAGAAGCTTGGGGACTAGCGGTGACACCGGGGAGCTGTTTTTT.

The V and J genes are TRBV7-2 and TRBJ1-2, with unresolved D. V gave up 5 bases and J gave up 0 bases, with 10 bases separating them. CDR3 size: 14 residues. Germline CDR1 SGHTA, CDR2 FQGNSA. CDR3 bases: TGTGCCAGCAGCCCCGGACGGACTAACTATGGCTACACCTTC. Protein product: CASSPGRTNYGYTF.

The V gene is TRBV7-8, the J gene TRBJ2-1; a weak D match, TRBD1 (6 bases). The CDR3 extends over 18 amino acids. Germline CDR1 reads SGHVS; CDR2 reads FQNEAQ. The V end was cut by 0 bases, the J end by 2 bases, with 17 bases between. The CDR3 nucleotides read TGTGCCAGCAGCTTAGCGGATTTCCAGGGGCACCCCTACAATGAGCAGTTCTTC. Its protein is CASSLADFQGHPYNEQFF.

The chain has TRBV30 and TRBJ1-6, with 7 bases aligning to TRBD1. Trimming took 0 bases from V and 13 from J; bases not matched to a gene: 9. CDR1 is GTSNPN and CDR2 is SVGIG in the germline V gene (reference sequence). The CDR3 has 14 residues. The CDR3 coding sequence is TGTGCCTGGAGTGTACTGACAGGGATCGCGCCCCTCCACTTT. Protein sequence: CAWSVLTGIAPLHF.

The rearrangement uses TRBV5-5 and TRBJ2-7, with a possible D match to TRBD2 (6 bases). CDR1 is SGHKS, CDR2 YYEKEE, per germline (reference sequence). The V end was cut by 1 base, the J end by 2 bases, with 13 bases between. The length of the CDR3 is 15 residues. The CDR3 reads CASSLSLASTYEQYF. The CDR3 nucleotides read TGTGCCAGCAGCTTGTCCCTAGCGTCGACCTACGAGCAGTACTTC. The variable domain in full, with the rest retrieved from reference TRBV5-5 and TRBJ2-7, is DAGVTQSPTHLIKTRGQQVTLRCSPISGHKSVSWYQQVLGQGPQFIFQYYEKEERGRGNFPDRFSARQFPNYSSELNVNALLLGDSALYLCASSLSLASTYEQYFGPGTRLTVT.

The chain combines TRBV11-3 with TRBJ2-3; the D gene is possibly TRBD2 (6 bases). Germline loops: CDR1 SGHNT, CDR2 YENEEA. The CDR3 totals 12 residues. V was trimmed by 1 base and J by 9 bases, leaving 8 bases between them. CDR3 protein: CASSLVAGTQYF. The DNA of the CDR3 is TGTGCCAGCAGCTTAGTGGCGGGAACGCAGTATTTT.

The V and J genes are TRBV5-1 and TRBJ1-2; D unclear. The CDR3 spans 14 residues. The germline CDR1 and CDR2 sequences are SGHRS and YFSETQ. Between the trimmed V and J ends, which lost 6 bases and 4 bases, there was a span of 16 bases. CDR3 nucleotide sequence: TGCGCCAGCACCCAAGTATTAGGGTCCTATGGCTACACCTTC. Its protein is CASTQVLGSYGYTF.

The chain joins TRBV28 to TRBJ1-1; D gene ambiguous. V dropped 7 bases and J dropped 0 bases, with 6 bases sitting between them. The CDR3 has 12 residues. Germline values: CDR1 MDHEN, CDR2 SYDVKM. The CDR3 DNA is TGTGCCAGCAAAGTGATGAACACTGAAGCTTTCTTT. Translated, it gives CASKVMNTEAFF. Based on the CDR3 plus reference TRBV28 and TRBJ1-1, the full variable domain is DVKVTQSSRYLVKRTGEKVFLECVQDMDHENMFWYRQDPGLGLRLIYFSYDVKMKEKGDIPEGYSVSREKKERFSLILESASTNQTSMYLCASKVMNTEAFFGQGTRLTVV.

The gene calls are TRBV9 and TRBJ2-7; 10 bases are a match to TRBD2. The V gene's germline CDR1 is SGDLS and CDR2 YYNGEE. The CDR3 sequence is 14 residues long. Trimming at V came to 2 bases and at J to 5 bases, leaving 4 bases not matched to a gene. This CDR3 is CASSVDSGRNEQYF. CDR3 DNA sequence: TGTGCCAGCAGCGTGGATAGCGGGAGGAACGAGCAGTACTTC.

Comment on this clone: Other DNA variants within this sample encode the same CDR3. This chain connects TRBV5-1 to TRBJ2-7; D is unresolved. Germline loops: CDR1 SGHRS, CDR2 YFSETQ. With 0 bases removed from V and 3 bases from J, the gap between germline ends came to 4 bases. This CDR3 region has 12 residues. CDR3 sequence: CASSLDRYEQYF. The CDR3 DNA sequence: TGCGCCAGCAGCTTGGATCGCTACGAGCAGTACTTC.

This chain connects TRBV5-6 to TRBJ2-1, with D perhaps TRBD1 or TRBD2 (6 bases each). Germline CDR1 is SGHDT and CDR2 is YYEEEE. The CDR3 has 16 amino acids. V lost 4 bases to trimming and J lost 1 base, with 15 bases between them. This CDR3 reads CASSVKGGRSYNEQFF. CDR3 coding DNA: TGTGCCAGCAGCGTAAAGGGGGGAAGGTCCTACAATGAGCAGTTCTTC.

The chain couples TRBV27 to TRBJ2-1; possible D gene TRBD2, 5 bases. Germline V lookup: CDR1 MNHEY, CDR2 SMNVEV (reference sequence). V lost 2 bases and J 6 bases, leaving 17 bases between the germline ends. This CDR3 region has 16 residues. The chain's CDR3 is CASSLRGKLEGNEQFF. The CDR3 DNA is TGTGCCAGCAGTTTAAGAGGGAAGCTCGAAGGCAATGAGCAGTTCTTC.

The V call is TRBV4-3, the J call TRBJ1-4; D ambiguous. V lost 0 bases to trimming and J lost 7 bases, with 6 bases between them. Germline values: CDR1 LGHNA, CDR2 YSLEER. This CDR3 is 13 amino acids long. Here the CDR3 reads CASSQDSGEKLFF. In DNA form, the CDR3 reads TGCGCCAGCAGCCAAGATTCGGGTGAAAAACTGTTTTTT.

The V call is TRBV6-1, the J call TRBJ1-2; D uncertain. Per the germline V gene, CDR1 is MNHNS and CDR2 is SASEGT. The CDR3 loop spans 13 amino acids. With 5 bases removed from V and 8 bases from J, the gap between germline ends came to 15 bases. DNA of the CDR3: TGTGCCAGCAGTTCCCGGGCCCCTGGGGGCTACACCTTC. Amino acids: CASSSRAPGGYTF.

About this clone itself: At the DNA level, this CDR3 is encoded by other sequences in the same sample as well. The genes are TRBV5-1 and TRBJ2-3, with D possibly matching TRBD2 (6 bases). Germline CDR1 is SGHRS and CDR2 is YFSETQ. V was trimmed by 4 bases and J by 4 bases, leaving 10 bases between them. CDR3 length: 13 amino acids. CDR3 residues: CASSPGTADTQYF. CDR3 nucleotides: TGCGCCAGCAGCCCCGGGACTGCAGATACGCAGTATTTT.

The rearrangement uses TRBV18 and TRBJ2-7; D may be TRBD2 (5 bases). From germline, CDR1 is KGHSH and CDR2 LQKENI. The CDR3 is made up of 14 amino acids. V lost 1 base and J 7 bases, leaving 14 bases between the germline ends. The CDR3 region has the DNA TGTGCCAGCTCACCACTGCTAGACTCGGGGGAGCAGTACTTC. Translation gives CASSPLLDSGEQYF.

This sequence joins TRBV7-9 and TRBJ2-3, with D possibly being TRBD2 (6 bases). Germline CDR1 and CDR2: SEHNR and FQNEAQ (reference sequence). V was pared by 5 bases and J by 0 bases, with 12 bases between. The length of the CDR3 is 15 residues. CDR3 protein: CASSAQLASTDTQYF. The DNA of the CDR3 is TGTGCCAGCAGCGCCCAACTAGCTAGCACAGATACGCAGTATTTT.

This chain links TRBV12-5 with TRBJ1-2, with 8 bases fitting TRBD1. Unmatched junction bases numbered 6, after V lost 4 bases and J lost 5 bases. Per the germline V gene, CDR1 is LGHNT and CDR2 is FRNRAP. The CDR3 sequence is 14 residues long. Here the CDR3 reads CASGSQGADYGYTF. CDR3 nucleotides: TGTGCTAGTGGTTCCCAGGGGGCGGATTATGGCTACACCTTC.

The chain combines TRBV2 with TRBJ2-7, with D unresolved. Trimming left V 10 bases short and J 5 bases short, with 15 bases between. The CDR3 consists of 12 residues. The germline V gene has CDR1 SNHLY and CDR2 FYNNEI. The CDR3 DNA is TGTGCCACCCGAGACTCTTCTCACGAGCAGTACTTC. Encoded protein: CATRDSSHEQYF.